This section outlines one T cell receptor beta chain sequence together with its context. The data originate from a study of blood T cell repertoires in COVID-19. Study as a whole: COVID-19 samples from acute and convalescent phases originated in the United States, Italy and Spain. T cells, B-cell-depleted T cells, or PBMCs provided the cDNA or gDNA that served as material.

The V gene's germline CDR1 is LGHDT and CDR2 YNNKEL (reference sequence). The CDR3 spans 15 residues. The V end was cut by 1 base, the J end by 3 bases, with 10 bases between. In the original processing: Reference gene primer amplification gave estimated nucleated cell counts. Sequenced by immunoSEQ multiplex PCR; TCRdb stores in-frame clones only, minus some. The V and J calls and clone size are taken from that table; D and trimming were inferred from the DNA. Seen here are some 55,000 clones, approximately 87% observed once, and the top ten hold approximately 7%. This TCR was sampled from a man between 60 and 70 years old with acute or convalescent COVID-19. The sequenced sample was peripheral blood. The rearrangement joins TRBV3-1 (or the pseudogene TRBV3-2) to TRBJ2-1, with D possibly TRBD1 on 6 matching bases. The DNA of the CDR3 is TGTGCCAGCAGCCAAGTAAGGGGGATCTACAATGAGCAGTTCTTC. Translated: CASSQVRGIYNEQFF.